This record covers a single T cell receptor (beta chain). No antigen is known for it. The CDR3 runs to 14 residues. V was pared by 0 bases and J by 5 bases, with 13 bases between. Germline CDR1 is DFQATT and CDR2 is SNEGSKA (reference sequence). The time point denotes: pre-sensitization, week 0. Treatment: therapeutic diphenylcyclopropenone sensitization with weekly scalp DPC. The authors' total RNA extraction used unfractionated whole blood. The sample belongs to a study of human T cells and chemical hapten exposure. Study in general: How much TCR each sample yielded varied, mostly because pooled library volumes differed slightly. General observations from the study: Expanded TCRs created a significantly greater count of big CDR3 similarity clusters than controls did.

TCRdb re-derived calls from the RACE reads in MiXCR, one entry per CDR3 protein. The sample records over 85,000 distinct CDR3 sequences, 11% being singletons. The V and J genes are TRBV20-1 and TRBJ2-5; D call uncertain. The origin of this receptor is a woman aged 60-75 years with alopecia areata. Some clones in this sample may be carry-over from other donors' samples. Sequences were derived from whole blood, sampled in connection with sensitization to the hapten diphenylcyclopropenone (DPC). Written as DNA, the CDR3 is TGCAGTGCTAGAGATCTTGTCTTGGTGGAGACCCAGTACTTC. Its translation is CSARDLVLVETQYF.